The 3 T cell receptor beta chains presented below share a single source sample, sequenced in a study of cytomegalovirus exposure and HLA in healthy donors. TCRdb keeps only in-frame clones here, not all; method: immunoSEQ multiplex PCR. The sample gives some 340,000 clones, 75% to 90% of which show up once; roughly 1.2% is in the top ten. Sequencing was done on a sample of PBMCs. These receptors were obtained from a woman in her 30s in good health and CMV-seropositive.

The chain uses TRBV7-9 and TRBJ1-4; 8 positions agree with TRBD1. This CDR3 has 15 residues. Germline lookup yields CDR1 SEHNR and CDR2 FQNEAQ (reference sequence). The V segment lost 4 bases and the J segment 7 bases; nucleotides outside the gene matches: 8. The CDR3 is CASSSPGGSGEKLFF. The CDR3 DNA follows: TGTGCCAGCAGCTCGCCAGGGGGCTCGGGTGAAAAACTGTTTTTT.

The V call is TRBV6-5, the J call TRBJ2-5; TRBD2 agrees at 11 bases. With V trimmed by 7 bases and J by 2 bases, 6 bases remained unmatched. Germline V gives CDR1 MNHEY, CDR2 SVGAGI. CDR3 length equals 15 residues. CDR3 sequence: CASTLTSGVQETQYF. CDR3 coding DNA: TGTGCCAGCACCCTGACTAGCGGGGTTCAAGAGACCCAGTACTTC.

The chain has TRBV7-6 and TRBJ2-7; D is undetermined. The CDR3 extends over 12 amino acids. V gave up 1 base and J gave up 6 bases, with 7 bases separating them. The germline V gene has CDR1 SGHVS and CDR2 FNYEAQ. This CDR3 reads CASSLEGAEQYF. The CDR3 DNA follows: TGTGCCAGCAGCTTAGAAGGAGCCGAGCAGTACTTC.